The sequence of this T cell receptor beta chain was determined in a study of T cells in Graves' hyperthyroidism and ophthalmopathy. Points from the study as a whole: A model built on 13 V-J features separated ophthalmopathy from stable hyperthyroidism. Ophthalmopathy was model-predicted a median about 6 months pre-onset.

Amplification of TCR beta CDR3 regions was performed using RNA transcripts as template. The HTBI primer set drove a first-round RT-PCR of the TCR CDR3. TCRdb reanalysed the multiplex PCR reads using MiXCR and keeps one entry per CDR3 protein. The table lists more than 300,000 distinct CDR3 sequences, roughly a sixth of them singletons. This clonotype has a count of ten or more. Its antigen is unidentified. Trimming took off 2 bases at V and 7 bases at J, with 14 bases between the two ends. The CDR3 is made up of 14 amino acids. Germline V CDR1 and CDR2: MNHEY, SVGAGI. With a duration under 2 months, the hyperthyroidism was newly diagnosed in patients aged 18 to 65.

This TCR derives from a young woman with Graves' hyperthyroidism that later progressed to Graves' ophthalmopathy. Sample: blood. The chain links TRBV6-5 to TRBJ1-1; a weak D match, TRBD1 (6 bases). CDR3 residues: CASSYPGDRSEAFF. In DNA, the CDR3 is TGTGCCAGCAGTTACCCAGGGGATAGGAGTGAAGCTTTCTTT.